These T cell receptor beta chains were read from a single sample in a study of regulatory T cells in long-lasting Graves disease. In TCRdb, the multiplex PCR reads were re-called with MiXCR into one record per CDR3 protein. This sample has approximately 470,000 distinct CDR3 sequences, with less than 25% found just once. This sample comprised peripheral blood mononuclear cells (PBMCs), obtained when the disease was refractory, from a patient treated with antithyroid drugs. The receptors were sampled from a female donor with Graves disease. The CDR3 runs from the conserved cysteine through the conserved F or W. A D gene is named only where the DNA matches it firmly. Size values are once, few and many counts, or a class for expanded clones, and some rows have none.

TRBJ2-7 | TRBV24-1 | NA | many | TGTGCCACATCGGCCGGCTACGAGCAGTACTTC | CATSAGYEQYF
TRBJ1-2 | TRBV2 | NA | many | TGTGCCAGCAGGGACCCCGGTGACTATGGCTACACCTTC | CASRDPGDYGYTF
TRBJ1-4 | TRBV30 | TRBD1 | many | TGTGCCTCCCGAGACAGGGGAGGGGGTGAAAAACTGTTTTTT | CASRDRGGGEKLFF
TRBJ1-1 | TRBV4-2 | NA | NA | TGTGCCAGCAGCCAAGCCGCCGGGAACACTGAAGCTTTCTTT | CASSQAAGNTEAFF
TRBJ2-2 | TRBV12-3/TRBV12-4 | TRBD2 | few | TGTGCCAGCAGCCTAGCGGGAGGGTCCGGGGAGCTGTTTTTT | CASSLAGGSGELFF
TRBJ2-1 | TRBV2 | TRBD2 | few | TGTGCCAGCAGTGAATCTTGGCTAGCGGGAGTTTCGGGATCCTACAATGAGCAGTTCTTC | CASSESWLAGVSGSYNEQFF
TRBJ2-5 | TRBV12-3/TRBV12-4 | TRBD2 | many | TGTGCCAGCGCTTACCCTAGCGGGCCACTTGGGGAGACCCAGTACTTC | CASAYPSGPLGETQYF
TRBJ1-1 | TRBV30 | NA | few | TGTGCCTGGCGGGGGGGGGCTAAACGATCGATGAACACTGAAGCTTTCTTT | CAWRGGAKRSMNTEAFF
TRBJ2-5 | TRBV19 | NA | once | TGTGCCAGTAGCCCCCTAGGGAGACAGGTGGGACAAGAGACCCAGTACTTC | CASSPLGRQVGQETQYF
TRBJ2-3 | TRBV6-1 | TRBD2 | NA | TGTGCCAGCACCAAAAGACAAAGCGGGAGAAGTTCCACGCAGTATTTT | CASTKRQSGRSSTQYF
TRBJ1-1 | TRBV4-1 | NA | NA | TGCGCCAGCAGCCAAGTAGTGGACAGCTTGAACACTGAAGCTTTCTTT | CASSQVVDSLNTEAFF
TRBJ2-5 | TRBV11-2 | NA | many | TGTGCCAGCAGCCAATCCCCGGCGGGGAGAGGGCAAGAGACCCAGTACTTC | CASSQSPAGRGQETQYF
TRBJ2-5 | TRBV24-1 | NA | many | TGTGCCACCAGTGATCCCGGGGAGACCCAGTACTTC | CATSDPGETQYF
TRBJ2-5 | TRBV5-5 | NA | many | TGTGCCAGCAGCCACGGTGCCGGGTTGGAGACCCAGTACTTC | CASSHGAGLETQYF
TRBJ2-7 | TRBV28 | TRBD2 | many | TGTGCCAGCAGTTCACGAGCGGGAGGCGAGTACGAGCAGTACTTC | CASSSRAGGEYEQYF
TRBJ1-2 | TRBV28 | NA | few | TGTGCCAGCAGCAAGGGGGGGTCCGCACATACGGGTGGCTACACCTTC | CASSKGGSAHTGGYTF
TRBJ1-2 | TRBV6-1 | TRBD1 | many | TGTGCCAGCAGTGGACGAGCAGGGGGCGACTATGGCTACACCTTC | CASSGRAGGDYGYTF
TRBJ2-1 | TRBV5-1 | NA | NA | TGCGCCAGCAGCTTCCCGGGCCCCCCGGGGAATGAGCAGTTCTTC | CASSFPGPPGNEQFF
TRBJ1-5 | TRBV20-1 | NA | many | TGCAGTGCTAGAGTCGGTGGTTATAGCAATCAGCCCCAGCATTTT | CSARVGGYSNQPQHF
TRBJ1-2 | TRBV7-8 | NA | few | TGTGCCAGCAGCCCCACCCGACTCCTCTACACCTTC | CASSPTRLLYTF
TRBJ1-6 | TRBV5-6 | NA | few | TGTGCCAGCAGCAGGGCGCCCTCACCCCTCCACTTT | CASSRAPSPLHF
TRBJ2-7 | TRBV18 | TRBD1 | NA | TGTGCCAGCTCACCAGGGACAGGGAACCACGAGCAGTACTTC | CASSPGTGNHEQYF
TRBJ2-7 | TRBV11-2 | TRBD2 | many | TGTGCCAGCAGCTTAGAGGAGCTCGCTAGCGGGAAGGGAGAGCAGTACTTC | CASSLEELASGKGEQYF
TRBJ2-5 | TRBV20-1 | NA | many | TGCAGTGCTACCCGGAAGTCCACACCCGAGACCCAGTACTTC | CSATRKSTPETQYF
TRBJ1-2 | TRBV12-3/TRBV12-4 | TRBD1 | many | TGTGCCAGCACAATGACAGGGGGCGACTATGGCTACACCTTC | CASTMTGGDYGYTF
TRBJ2-7 | TRBV6-1 | NA | few | TGTGCCAGCAGTAAGGGGTCGCCCTACGAGCAGTACTTC | CASSKGSPYEQYF
TRBJ2-3 | TRBV19 | NA | NA | TGTGCCAGTAGTATATCCACGGCAGATACGCAGTATTTT | CASSISTADTQYF
TRBJ2-3 | TRBV2 | NA | few | TGTGCCAGCATAGGTAGCCTCACAGATACGCAGTATTTT | CASIGSLTDTQYF
TRBJ1-2 | TRBV28 | NA | many | TGTGCCAGCTTTACTCTCTCAGGGGTGGAGGGCTATGGCTACACCTTC | CASFTLSGVEGYGYTF
TRBJ2-7 | TRBV5-6 | NA | few | TGTGCCAGCAGCTGGGGGGAGAGCGACGAGCAGTACTTC | CASSWGESDEQYF
TRBJ2-7 | TRBV9 | NA | NA | TGTGCCAGCAGCGTCTCGCCGGACCGTGGTTCCTACGAGCAGTACTTC | CASSVSPDRGSYEQYF